This record covers a single T cell receptor (beta chain). Its specificity is unknown. Generated by immunoSEQ multiplex PCR, the TCRdb table keeps only in-frame clones and is missing some. The sample records over a million clones, approximately 98.5% being singletons. The data stem from a study of shared clonotypes between healthy human individuals. Study conclusions and caveats: The four-donor shared clonotypes exceeded non-shared clonotypes in generation probability, with non-shared ones scoring lower. Larger richness was generally estimated for naive than memory subsets.

The ends lost 5 bases at V and 0 bases at J; junction bases unmatched: 5. The CDR3 has 15 amino acids. Germline V gene data show CDR1 as SGHAT and CDR2 as FQNNGV. The V call is TRBV11-2, the J call TRBJ2-3; 7 bases agree with TRBD1. This sequence was found in a man younger than 45 in good health. Sample: naive CD4+ T cells sorted from blood. Subset denoted: CD45RA+ positively selected. In DNA form, the CDR3 reads TGTGCCAGCAGCCCTAGGGGGCTTAGCACAGATACGCAGTATTTT. Amino acids: CASSPRGLSTDTQYF. The whole variable domain, remainder taken from reference TRBV11-2 and TRBJ2-3, is EAGVAQSPRYKIIEKRQSVAFWCNPISGHATLYWYQQILGQGPKLLIQFQNNGVVDDSQLPKDRFSAERLKGVDSTLKIQPAKLEDSAVYLCASSPRGLSTDTQYFGPGTRLTVL.